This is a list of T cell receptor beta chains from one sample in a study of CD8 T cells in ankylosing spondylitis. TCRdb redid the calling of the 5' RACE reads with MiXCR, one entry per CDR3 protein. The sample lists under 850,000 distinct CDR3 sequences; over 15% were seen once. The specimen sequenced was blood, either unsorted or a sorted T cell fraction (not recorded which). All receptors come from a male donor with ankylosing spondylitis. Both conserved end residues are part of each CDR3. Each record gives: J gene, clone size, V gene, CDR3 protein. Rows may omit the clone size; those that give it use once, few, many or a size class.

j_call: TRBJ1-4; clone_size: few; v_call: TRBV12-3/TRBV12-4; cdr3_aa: CASSWTGFTEKLFF
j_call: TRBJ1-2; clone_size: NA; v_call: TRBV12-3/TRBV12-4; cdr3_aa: CASSSAPTGPNGYTF
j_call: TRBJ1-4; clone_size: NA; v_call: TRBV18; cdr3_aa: CASSRRTGDEKLFF
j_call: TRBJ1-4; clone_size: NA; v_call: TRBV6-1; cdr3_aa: CASKFSLDNEKLFF
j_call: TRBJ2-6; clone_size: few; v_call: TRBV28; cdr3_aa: CASSLFGTIGLSGANVLTF
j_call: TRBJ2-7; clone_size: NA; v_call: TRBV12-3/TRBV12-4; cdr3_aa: CASSPRVSGASEQYF
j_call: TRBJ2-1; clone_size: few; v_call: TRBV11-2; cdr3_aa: CASSRPTSGRHRSYNEQFF
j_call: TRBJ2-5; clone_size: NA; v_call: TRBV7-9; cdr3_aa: CASSQDKQETQYF
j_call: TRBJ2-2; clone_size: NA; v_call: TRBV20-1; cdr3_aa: CSANRGAGEAGELFF
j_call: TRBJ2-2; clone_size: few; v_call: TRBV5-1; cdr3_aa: CASSLEAPTGELFF
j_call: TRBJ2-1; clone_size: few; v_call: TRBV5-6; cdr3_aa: CASSLGWGPWNEQFF
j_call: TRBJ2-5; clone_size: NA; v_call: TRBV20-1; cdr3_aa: CSAGGISQETQYF
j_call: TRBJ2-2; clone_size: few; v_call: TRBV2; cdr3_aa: CASTTSLVWEGSGELFF
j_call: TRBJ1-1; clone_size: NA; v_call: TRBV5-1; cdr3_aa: CASSSGTKSLGAKAFF
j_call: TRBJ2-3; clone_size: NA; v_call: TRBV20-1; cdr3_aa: CSARTGQGMDTQYF
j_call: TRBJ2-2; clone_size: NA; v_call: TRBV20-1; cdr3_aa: CSARRSGTSNTGELFF
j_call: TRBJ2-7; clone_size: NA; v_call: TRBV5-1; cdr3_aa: CASSPGGGLNYEQYF
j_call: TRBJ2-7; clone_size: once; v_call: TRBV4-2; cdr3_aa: CASSPRGASYEQYF
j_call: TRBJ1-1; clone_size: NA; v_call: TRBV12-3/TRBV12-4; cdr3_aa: CASSLASGVTEAFF
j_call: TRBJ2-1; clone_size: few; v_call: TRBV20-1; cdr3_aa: CSAGLAGVSYNEQFF
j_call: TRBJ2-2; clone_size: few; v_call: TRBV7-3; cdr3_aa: CASSSNRGYNGELFF
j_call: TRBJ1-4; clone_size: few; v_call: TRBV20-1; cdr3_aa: CSALGQGGKLFF
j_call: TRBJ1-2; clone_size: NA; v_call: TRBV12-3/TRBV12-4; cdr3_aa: CASSVLMTPYGYTF
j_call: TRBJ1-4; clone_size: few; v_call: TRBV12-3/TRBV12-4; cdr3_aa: CASSRTGNEKLFF
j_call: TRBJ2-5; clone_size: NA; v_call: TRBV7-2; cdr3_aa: CASSPGAGGKETQYF
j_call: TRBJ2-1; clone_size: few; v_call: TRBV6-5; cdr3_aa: CALSYSSTAGGHFEQFF
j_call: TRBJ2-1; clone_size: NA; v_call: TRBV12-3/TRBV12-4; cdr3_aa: CAICFALGTGVTNEQFF
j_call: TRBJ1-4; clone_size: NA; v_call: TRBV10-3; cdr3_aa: CAISESPRGQTNEKLFF
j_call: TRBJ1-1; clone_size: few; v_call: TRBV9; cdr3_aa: CASSSGPGPEAFF
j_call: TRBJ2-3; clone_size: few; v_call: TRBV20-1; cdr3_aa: CSAREQGTDTQYF
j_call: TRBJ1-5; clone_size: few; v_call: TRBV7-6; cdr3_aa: CASSLAIRGGMDF
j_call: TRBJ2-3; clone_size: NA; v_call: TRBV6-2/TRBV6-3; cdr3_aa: CASSHNSDTQYF
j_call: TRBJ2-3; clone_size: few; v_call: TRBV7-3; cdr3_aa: CASSPGAGEADTQYF
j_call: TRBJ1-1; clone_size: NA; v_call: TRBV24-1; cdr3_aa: CATEDRANTEAFF
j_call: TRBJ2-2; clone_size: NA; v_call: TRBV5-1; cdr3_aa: CASSLEGRLVSNTGELFF
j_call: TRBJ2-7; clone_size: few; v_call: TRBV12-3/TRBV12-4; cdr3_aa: CASSSRVGWTYEQYF
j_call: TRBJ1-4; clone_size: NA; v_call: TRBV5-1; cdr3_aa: CASSPYGGGQLNEKLFF
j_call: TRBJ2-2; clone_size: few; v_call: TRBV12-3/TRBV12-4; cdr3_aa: CASRPHGVAGDWELFF
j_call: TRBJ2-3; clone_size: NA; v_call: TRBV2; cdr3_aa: CASAREATDTQYF
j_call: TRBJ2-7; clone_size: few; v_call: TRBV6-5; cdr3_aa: CASSYSYRPSYEQYF
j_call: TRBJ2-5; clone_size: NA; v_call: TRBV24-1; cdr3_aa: CATSRIDGETQYF
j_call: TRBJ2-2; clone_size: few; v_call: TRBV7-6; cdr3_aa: CASSLAGELGWTGELFF
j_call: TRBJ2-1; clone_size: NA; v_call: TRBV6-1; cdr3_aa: CASSDGTSWEREEQFF
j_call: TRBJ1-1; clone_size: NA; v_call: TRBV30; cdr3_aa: CAWGLRNTEAFF
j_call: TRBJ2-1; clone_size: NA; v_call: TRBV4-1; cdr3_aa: CASSQDLAWEQFF
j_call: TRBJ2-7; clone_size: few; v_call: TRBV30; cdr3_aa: CAWSLLGQGTEQYF
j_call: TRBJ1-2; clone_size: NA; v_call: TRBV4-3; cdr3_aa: CASSQEGHNNYGYTF
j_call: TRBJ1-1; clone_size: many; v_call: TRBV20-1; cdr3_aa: CSALWDREGTEAFF
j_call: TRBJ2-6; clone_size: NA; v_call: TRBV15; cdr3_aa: CATSRDGGVAGANVLTF
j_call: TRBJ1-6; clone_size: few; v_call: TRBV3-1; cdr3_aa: CASSQTGWVGSLHF